This is a list of T cell receptor beta chains from one sample in a study of cytomegalovirus exposure and HLA in healthy donors. Some clones are missing from TCRdb's copy, which holds only in-frame ones; the method was immunoSEQ multiplex PCR. In the table there are 250,000 to 350,000 clones, approximately 90% of which are singletons. The sample was PBMCs. These receptors were obtained from a man aged 35-49 years in good health and CMV-seropositive. The CDR3 runs from the conserved cysteine through the conserved F or W. Each record gives: V gene, J gene, D gene, clone size, CDR3 DNA, CDR3 protein. A D gene is named only where the DNA matches it firmly. Not all rows give a size; the values are once, few, many and, for expanded clones, a class.

v_call: TRBV29-1; j_call: TRBJ2-7; d_call: NA; clone_size: NA; cdr3_nt: TGCAGCGTGATGCCCGGGGGATACACCTACGAGCAGTACTTC; cdr3_aa: CSVMPGGYTYEQYF
v_call: TRBV6-5; j_call: TRBJ2-7; d_call: NA; clone_size: NA; cdr3_nt: TGTGCCAGCAGTCCAGGACAAGGTGCCTACGAGCAGTACTTC; cdr3_aa: CASSPGQGAYEQYF
v_call: TRBV2; j_call: TRBJ1-1; d_call: TRBD1; clone_size: once; cdr3_nt: TGTGCCAGCAGTCGCAACCGACAGGGAGGGAACACTGAAGCTTTCTTT; cdr3_aa: CASSRNRQGGNTEAFF
v_call: TRBV5-1; j_call: TRBJ2-1; d_call: NA; clone_size: NA; cdr3_nt: TGCGCCAGCAGCTTGCTACCCGGGGACTCCTACAATGAGCAGTTCTTC; cdr3_aa: CASSLLPGDSYNEQFF
v_call: TRBV7-3; j_call: TRBJ2-3; d_call: TRBD2; clone_size: NA; cdr3_nt: TGTGCCAGCAGCTTACTAGCGGGAGACACAGATACGCAGTATTTT; cdr3_aa: CASSLLAGDTDTQYF
v_call: TRBV4-1; j_call: TRBJ1-5; d_call: TRBD1; clone_size: NA; cdr3_nt: TGCGCCAGCAGCCAGGGGCGAGGGACAGGTCCTAGGAATCAGCCCCAGCATTTT; cdr3_aa: CASSQGRGTGPRNQPQHF
v_call: TRBV7-2; j_call: TRBJ1-1; d_call: TRBD1; clone_size: NA; cdr3_nt: TGTGCCAGCAGCCCCAGGGACAGCCACCGAATTTGGGGCACTGAAGCTTTCTTT; cdr3_aa: CASSPRDSHRIWGTEAFF
v_call: TRBV18; j_call: TRBJ2-5; d_call: NA; clone_size: NA; cdr3_nt: TGTGCCAGCTCACCACCGGACAGCCCCTTGTACTTC; cdr3_aa: CASSPPDSPLYF
v_call: TRBV2; j_call: TRBJ2-3; d_call: TRBD2; clone_size: NA; cdr3_nt: TGTGCCAGCAGTCCGCTAGCGGCCCCTAGCACAGATACGCAGTATTTT; cdr3_aa: CASSPLAAPSTDTQYF
v_call: TRBV7-9; j_call: TRBJ1-1; d_call: TRBD1; clone_size: few; cdr3_nt: TGTGCCAGCAGCTCCGGGACAGTGAACACTGAAGCTTTCTTT; cdr3_aa: CASSSGTVNTEAFF
v_call: TRBV6-6; j_call: TRBJ2-3; d_call: NA; clone_size: few; cdr3_nt: TGTGCCAGCAGTCCCGAGAGCACAGATACGCAGTATTTT; cdr3_aa: CASSPESTDTQYF
v_call: TRBV2; j_call: TRBJ1-2; d_call: TRBD1; clone_size: NA; cdr3_nt: TGTGCCACCAACGACAGGGCTCACTATGGCTACACCTTC; cdr3_aa: CATNDRAHYGYTF
v_call: TRBV28; j_call: TRBJ2-7; d_call: TRBD2; clone_size: NA; cdr3_nt: TGTGCCAGCAGAGGACTAGTGAGCTCCTACGAGCAGTACTTC; cdr3_aa: CASRGLVSSYEQYF
v_call: TRBV28; j_call: TRBJ2-1; d_call: TRBD2; clone_size: NA; cdr3_nt: TGTGCCAGCAGTAACTCCGGGACTAGCGGATACAATGAGCAGTTCTTC; cdr3_aa: CASSNSGTSGYNEQFF
v_call: TRBV6-6; j_call: TRBJ1-2; d_call: TRBD1; clone_size: NA; cdr3_nt: TGTGCCAGCAGCTTCAGGGGACAGGGAAGTCTCTATGGCTACACCTTC; cdr3_aa: CASSFRGQGSLYGYTF